The present entry profiles one T cell receptor beta chain with its context. The target of this receptor is not known. No much larger clone exists at a distance of one base, and base qualities are not known. The immunoSEQ Assay, a bias-controlled multiplex PCR, was used to amplify TCRbeta CDR3 regions from genomic DNA. On the study's bioinformatics: The number of nucleated cells in each sample was estimated by amplification of reference gene primers within the assay. Sequence reads were collapsed and filtered to measure the absolute abundance of every unique TCRbeta CDR3 rearrangement. For each sample, productive Simpson clonality was calculated by taking the square root of Simpson's diversity index across productive rearrangements. TCRdb retrieved this table from immuneACCESS and kept in-frame rearrangements only. Not all clones are present; in checked studies, unresolved V genes account for under half, and no reason is known for the remainder. The D gene and trimming were derived from the DNA, and the V and J assignments and clone size from that table. The sample includes approximately 59,000 clones, with 80% to 90% observed a single time. 15% to 18% of the sample lies in the top ten.

Whole blood was collected in K2EDTA tubes by collaborating institutions according to the institutions' own protocols. For TCRbeta analysis, collaborator samples were shipped as frozen whole blood, as isolated PBMCs, or as DNA extracted from either sample type. The sample originates from a study of blood T cell repertoires in COVID-19 (dated by TCRdb to 2020 to 2022). Looking at the study overall: Samples from collaborators originated in the United States, Italy and Spain and spanned both the acute and convalescent phases of COVID-19. The prospective study material was composed of cDNA or gDNA derived from T cells, B-cell-depleted T cells, or PBMCs. Deeply sampled blood TCRbeta repertoires from subjects exposed to, actively infected with, or recovered from COVID-19 were included in the dataset. The repertoires were released in a freely available public database meant as a resource for research on the immune response to SARS-CoV-2. The samples were drawn from two sources: the first 160 participants of the ongoing ImmuneRACE study, and 1,200 or so subjects contributed by 6 global collaborators. The sample metadata nearly always contained a de-identified subject ID, COVID-19 status, age in years and sex. Where HLA class I and class II types were available, the types were taken from metadata supplied by the sample provider, not from assay-based typing. Study-wide conclusions, independent of this receptor: The quantity of clinical and demographic metadata differed by source and by participant and was supplied without curation.

The receptor was derived from a man of 80 years or more with acute or convalescent COVID-19. Sequenced: peripheral blood.

The CDR3 amino acid sequence is: CASSFTQGVVSPLHF. The nucleotides read TGTGCCAGCAGCTTCACACAGGGGGTTGTGTCACCCCTCCACTTT. This chain is built from TRBV7-2 and TRBJ1-6; 8 bases in between match TRBD1. Via the germline V gene, CDR1 is SGHTA and CDR2 FQGNSA. The cysteine opens and the phenylalanine closes a CDR3 of 15 amino acids. The entry retains the CDR3 DNA only, 45 bases that are in frame from base 1. After removal of 3 bases from V and 10 bases from J, the junction retains 8 bases not matched to a gene.